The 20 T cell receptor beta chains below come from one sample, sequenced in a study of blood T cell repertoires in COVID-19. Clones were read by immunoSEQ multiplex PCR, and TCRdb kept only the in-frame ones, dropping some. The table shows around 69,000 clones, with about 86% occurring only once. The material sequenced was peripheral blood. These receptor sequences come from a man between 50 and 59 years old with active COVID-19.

The CDR3 here is CASSWKDSNNEQFF. CDR3 DNA: TGCGCCAGCAGCTGGAAGGACAGTAACAATGAGCAGTTCTTC. The chain links TRBV5-1 to TRBJ2-1, with a weak D call TRBD1 (6 bases). This CDR3 comprises 14 residues. V was clipped by 3 bases and J by 5 bases, with 12 bases between them. Per the germline V gene, CDR1 is SGHRS and CDR2 is YFSETQ.

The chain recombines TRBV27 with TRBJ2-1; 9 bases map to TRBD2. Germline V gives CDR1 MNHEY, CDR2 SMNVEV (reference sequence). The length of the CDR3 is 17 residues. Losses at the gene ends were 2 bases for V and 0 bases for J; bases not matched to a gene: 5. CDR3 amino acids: CASSLDGLASSYNEQFF. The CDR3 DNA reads TGTGCCAGCAGTTTAGACGGACTAGCGAGCTCCTACAATGAGCAGTTCTTC.

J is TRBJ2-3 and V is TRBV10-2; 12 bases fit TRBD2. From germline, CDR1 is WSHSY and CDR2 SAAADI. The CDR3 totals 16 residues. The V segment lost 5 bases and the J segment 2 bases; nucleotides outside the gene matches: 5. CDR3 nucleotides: TGCGCCAGCAGTCTGGGACTAGCGGGTGACACAGATACGCAGTATTTT. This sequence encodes CASSLGLAGDTDTQYF.

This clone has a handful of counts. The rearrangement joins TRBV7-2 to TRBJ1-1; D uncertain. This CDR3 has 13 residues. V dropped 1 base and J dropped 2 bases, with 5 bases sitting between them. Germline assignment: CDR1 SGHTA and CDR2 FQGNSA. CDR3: CASSLDSNTEAFF. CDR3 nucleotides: TGTGCCAGCAGCTTAGACAGCAACACTGAAGCTTTCTTT.

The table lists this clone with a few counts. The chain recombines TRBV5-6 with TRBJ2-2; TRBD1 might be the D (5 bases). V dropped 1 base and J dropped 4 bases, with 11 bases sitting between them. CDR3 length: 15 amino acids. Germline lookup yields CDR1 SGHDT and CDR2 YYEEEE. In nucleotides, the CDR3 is TGTGCCAGCAGCTTGTCTTGGCAGGGCACCGGGGAGCTGTTTTTT. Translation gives CASSLSWQGTGELFF.

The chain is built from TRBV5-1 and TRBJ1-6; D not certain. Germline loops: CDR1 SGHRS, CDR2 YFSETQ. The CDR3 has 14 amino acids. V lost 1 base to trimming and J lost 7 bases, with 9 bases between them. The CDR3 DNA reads TGCGCCAGCAGCTTGCAGTCAGAAAATTCACCCCTCCACTTT. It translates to CASSLQSENSPLHF. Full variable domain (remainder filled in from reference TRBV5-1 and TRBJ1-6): KAGVTQTPRYLIKTRGQQVTLSCSPISGHRSVSWYQQTPGQGLQFLFEYFSETQRNKGNFPGRFSGRQFSNSRSEMNVSTLELGDSALYLCASSLQSENSPLHFGNGTRLTVT.

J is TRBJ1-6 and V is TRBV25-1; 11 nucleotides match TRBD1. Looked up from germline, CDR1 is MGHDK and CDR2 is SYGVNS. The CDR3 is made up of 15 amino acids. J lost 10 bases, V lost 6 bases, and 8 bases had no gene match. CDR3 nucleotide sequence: TGTGCCAGCAGGGGGACAGGGGGTATAATATCACCCCTCCACTTT. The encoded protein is CASRGTGGIISPLHF. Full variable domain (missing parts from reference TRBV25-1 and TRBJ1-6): EADIYQTPRYLVIGTGKKITLECSQTMGHDKMYWYQQDPGMELHLIHYSYGVNSTEKGDLSSESTVSRIRTEHFPLTLESARPSHTSQYLCASRGTGGIISPLHFGNGTRLTVT.

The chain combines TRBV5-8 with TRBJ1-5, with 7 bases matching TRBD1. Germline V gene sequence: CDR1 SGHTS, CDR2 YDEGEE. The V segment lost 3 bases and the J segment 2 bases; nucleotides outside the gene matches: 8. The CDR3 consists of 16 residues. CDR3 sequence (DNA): TGTGCCAGCAGCTCCTCAGACAGGGATCGCAATCAGCCCCAGCATTTT. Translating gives CASSSSDRDRNQPQHF.

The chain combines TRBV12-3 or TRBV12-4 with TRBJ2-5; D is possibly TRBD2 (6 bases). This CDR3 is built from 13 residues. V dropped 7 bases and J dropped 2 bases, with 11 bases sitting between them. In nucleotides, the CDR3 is TGTGCCAGCAATCCTAGCGAGCAAGAGACCCAGTACTTC. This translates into CASNPSEQETQYF.

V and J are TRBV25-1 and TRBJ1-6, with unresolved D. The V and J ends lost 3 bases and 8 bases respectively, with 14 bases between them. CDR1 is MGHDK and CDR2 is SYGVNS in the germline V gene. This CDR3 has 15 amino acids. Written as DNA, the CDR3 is TGTGCCAGCAGTGATCCCGACGGCGGGGATTCACCCCTCCACTTT. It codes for CASSDPDGGDSPLHF.

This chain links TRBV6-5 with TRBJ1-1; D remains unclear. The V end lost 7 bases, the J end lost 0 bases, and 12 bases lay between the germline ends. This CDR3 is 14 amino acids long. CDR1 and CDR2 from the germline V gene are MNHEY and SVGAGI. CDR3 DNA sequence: TGTGCCAGCAAGGTTAACAGATTGAACACTGAAGCTTTCTTT. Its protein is CASKVNRLNTEAFF.

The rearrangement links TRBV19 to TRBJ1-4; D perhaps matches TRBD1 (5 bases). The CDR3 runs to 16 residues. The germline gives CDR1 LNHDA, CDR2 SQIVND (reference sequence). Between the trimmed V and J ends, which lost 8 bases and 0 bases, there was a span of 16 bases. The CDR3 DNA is TGTGCCAGTGGTTACCTCGGGGGGGCAACTAATGAAAAACTGTTTTTT. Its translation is CASGYLGGATNEKLFF.

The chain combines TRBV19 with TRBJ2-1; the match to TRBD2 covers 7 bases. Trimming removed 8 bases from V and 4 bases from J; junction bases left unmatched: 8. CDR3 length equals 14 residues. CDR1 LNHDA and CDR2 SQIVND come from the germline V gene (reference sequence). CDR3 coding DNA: TGTGCCAGTCGACGGGCTAGCGGATACAATGAGCAGTTCTTC. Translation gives CASRRASGYNEQFF.

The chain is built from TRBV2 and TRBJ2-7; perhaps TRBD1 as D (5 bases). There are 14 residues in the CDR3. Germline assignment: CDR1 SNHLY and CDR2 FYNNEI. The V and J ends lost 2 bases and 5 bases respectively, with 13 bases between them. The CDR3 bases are TGTGCCAGCAGTGAACAGGGCGATCGGGACGAGCAGTACGTC. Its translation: CASSEQGDRDEQYV.

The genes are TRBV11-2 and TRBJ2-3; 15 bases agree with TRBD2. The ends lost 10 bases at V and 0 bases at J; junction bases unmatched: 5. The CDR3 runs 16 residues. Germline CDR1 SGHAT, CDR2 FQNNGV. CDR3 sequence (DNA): TGTGCCACAACCGGGACTAGCGGGAGGAGCACAGATACGCAGTATTTT. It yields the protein CATTGTSGRSTDTQYF.

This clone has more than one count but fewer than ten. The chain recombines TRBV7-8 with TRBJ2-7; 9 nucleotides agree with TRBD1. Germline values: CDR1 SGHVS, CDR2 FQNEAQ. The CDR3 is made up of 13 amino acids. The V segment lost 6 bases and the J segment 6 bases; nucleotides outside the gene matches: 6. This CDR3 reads CASREGTGIEQYF. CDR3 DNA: TGTGCCAGCAGAGAGGGGACAGGGATCGAGCAGTACTTC.

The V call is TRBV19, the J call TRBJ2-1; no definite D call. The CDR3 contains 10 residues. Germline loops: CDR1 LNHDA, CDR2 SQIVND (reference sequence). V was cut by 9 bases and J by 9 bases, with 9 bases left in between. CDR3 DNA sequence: TGTGCCAGCAGGCGAGTTGAGCAGTTCTTC. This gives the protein CASRRVEQFF.

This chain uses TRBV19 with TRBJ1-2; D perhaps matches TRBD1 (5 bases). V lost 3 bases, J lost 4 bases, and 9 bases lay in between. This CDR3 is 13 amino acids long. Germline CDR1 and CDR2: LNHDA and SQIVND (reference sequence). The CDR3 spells CASSIQGPYGYTF. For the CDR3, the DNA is TGTGCCAGTAGTATTCAGGGTCCCTATGGCTACACCTTC.

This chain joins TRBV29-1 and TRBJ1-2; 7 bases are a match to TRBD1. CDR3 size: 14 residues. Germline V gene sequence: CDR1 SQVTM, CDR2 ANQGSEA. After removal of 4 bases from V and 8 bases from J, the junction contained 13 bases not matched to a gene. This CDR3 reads CSVGELGTARGYTF. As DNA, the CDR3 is TGCAGCGTTGGGGAATTGGGGACAGCGAGGGGCTACACCTTC.

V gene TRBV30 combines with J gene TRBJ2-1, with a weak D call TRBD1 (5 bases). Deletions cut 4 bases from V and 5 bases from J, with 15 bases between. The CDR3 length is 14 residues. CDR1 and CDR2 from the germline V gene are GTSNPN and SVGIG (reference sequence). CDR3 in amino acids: CAWNSGQSDNEQFF. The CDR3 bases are TGTGCCTGGAATTCAGGGCAATCCGACAATGAGCAGTTCTTC.